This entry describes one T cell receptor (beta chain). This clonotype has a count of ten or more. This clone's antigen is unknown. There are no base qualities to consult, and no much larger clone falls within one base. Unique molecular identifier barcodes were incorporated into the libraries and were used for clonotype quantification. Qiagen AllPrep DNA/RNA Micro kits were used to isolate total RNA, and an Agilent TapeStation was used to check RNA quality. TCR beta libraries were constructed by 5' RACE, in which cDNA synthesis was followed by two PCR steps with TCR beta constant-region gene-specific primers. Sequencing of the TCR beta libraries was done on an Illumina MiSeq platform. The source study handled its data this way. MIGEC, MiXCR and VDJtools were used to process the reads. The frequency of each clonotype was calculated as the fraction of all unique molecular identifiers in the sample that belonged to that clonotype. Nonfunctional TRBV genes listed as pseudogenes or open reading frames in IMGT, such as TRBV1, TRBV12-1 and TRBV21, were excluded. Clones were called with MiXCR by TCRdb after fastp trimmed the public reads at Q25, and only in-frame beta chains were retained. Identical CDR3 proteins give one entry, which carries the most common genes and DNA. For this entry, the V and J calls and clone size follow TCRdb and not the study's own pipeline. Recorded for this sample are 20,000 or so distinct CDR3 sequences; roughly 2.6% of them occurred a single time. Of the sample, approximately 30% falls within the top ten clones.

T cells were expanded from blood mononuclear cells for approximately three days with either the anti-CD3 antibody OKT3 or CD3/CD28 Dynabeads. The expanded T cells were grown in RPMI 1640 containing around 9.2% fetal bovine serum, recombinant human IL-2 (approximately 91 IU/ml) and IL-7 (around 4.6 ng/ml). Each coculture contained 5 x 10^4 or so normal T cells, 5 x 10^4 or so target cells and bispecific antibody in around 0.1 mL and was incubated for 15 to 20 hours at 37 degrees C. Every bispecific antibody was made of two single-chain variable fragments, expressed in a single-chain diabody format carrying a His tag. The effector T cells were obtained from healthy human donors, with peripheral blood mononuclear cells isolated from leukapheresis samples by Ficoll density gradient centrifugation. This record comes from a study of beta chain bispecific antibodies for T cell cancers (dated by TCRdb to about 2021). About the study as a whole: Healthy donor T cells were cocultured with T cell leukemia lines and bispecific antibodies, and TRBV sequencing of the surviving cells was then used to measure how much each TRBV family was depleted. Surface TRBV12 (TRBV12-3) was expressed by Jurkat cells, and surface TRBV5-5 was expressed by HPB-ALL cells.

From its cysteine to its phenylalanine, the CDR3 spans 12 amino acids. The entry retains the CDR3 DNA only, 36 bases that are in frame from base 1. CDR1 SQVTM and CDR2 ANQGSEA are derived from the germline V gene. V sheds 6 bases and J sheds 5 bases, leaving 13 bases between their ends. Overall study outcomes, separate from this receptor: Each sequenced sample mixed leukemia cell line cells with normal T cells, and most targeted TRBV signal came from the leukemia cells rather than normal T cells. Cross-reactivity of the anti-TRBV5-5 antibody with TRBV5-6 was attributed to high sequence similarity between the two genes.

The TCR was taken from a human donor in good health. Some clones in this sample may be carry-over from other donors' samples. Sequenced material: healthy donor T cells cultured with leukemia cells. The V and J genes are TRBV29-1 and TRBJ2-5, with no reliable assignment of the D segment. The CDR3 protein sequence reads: CSVLDRLETQYF. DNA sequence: TGCAGCGTCCTGGACCGATTGGAGACCCAGTACTTC.